The following is a TCR beta chain sequence with its context. Measured with immunoSEQ multiplex PCR; TCRdb has only the in-frame clones, and not every one. Found here are roughly 90,000 clones, over 70% of them singletons; the top ten hold 4%. This sample is drawn from a study of radiotherapy plus CTLA-4 blockade in lung cancer. Sequenced here: peripheral blood, sampled from a patient treated with radiotherapy plus ipilimumab. The clonotype comes from a human donor with non-small cell lung cancer who had a partial response to radiotherapy plus ipilimumab. Some clones in this sample may be carry-over from other donors' samples.

CDR3 in DNA: TGTGCCATCAGTGAGTCCGCGAACGTGGACAATGAGCAGTTCTTC. It is translated as CAISESANVDNEQFF. The chain couples TRBV10-3 to TRBJ2-1, with D uncertain. This CDR3 is built from 15 residues. Trimming took off 0 bases at V and 5 bases at J, with 11 bases between the two ends. The germline CDR1 and CDR2 sequences are ENHRY and SYGVKD.